These 27 T cell receptor beta chains originate from one sample sequenced in a study of blood T cell repertoires in COVID-19. The repertoire was sequenced with immunoSEQ multiplex PCR; TCRdb's copy has only in-frame clones and lacks some. The sample has about 52,000 clones; about 82% are singletons. The sample taken for sequencing was peripheral blood. Every receptor here comes from a woman older than 75 with acute or convalescent COVID-19.

The V and J genes are TRBV3-1 (or the pseudogene TRBV3-2) and TRBJ1-6; TRBD1 matches at 7 bases. In germline, CDR1 is LGHDT, CDR2 YNNKEL (reference sequence). The CDR3 contains 16 residues. Unmatched junction bases numbered 14, after V lost 5 bases and J lost 10 bases. CDR3 protein: CASSSSFRGVGSPLHF. Written as DNA, the CDR3 is TGTGCCAGCAGCTCCTCGTTCAGGGGGGTAGGATCACCCCTCCACTTT.

The rearrangement uses TRBV5-1 and TRBJ1-2; TRBD1 might be the D (5 bases). The CDR3 runs to 15 residues. In germline, CDR1 is SGHRS, CDR2 YFSETQ. V lost 0 bases and J lost 5, with 14 bases in between. In DNA form, the CDR3 reads TGCGCCAGCAGCTTGGTGCAGGGAGGTACTTATGGCTACACCTTC. This encodes CASSLVQGGTYGYTF.

The gene calls are TRBV5-1 and TRBJ2-5, with a weak D call TRBD1 (6 bases). CDR3 size: 15 residues. Germline V gene data show CDR1 as SGHRS and CDR2 as YFSETQ. Trimming cost V 2 bases and J 2 bases, with 13 bases left between them. The CDR3 DNA reads as TGCGCCAGCAGCTTCCAGGGGCCCCCTCAAGAGACCCAGTACTTC. Residues: CASSFQGPPQETQYF. Combining the CDR3 with reference TRBV5-1 and TRBJ2-5 gives the whole variable domain KAGVTQTPRYLIKTRGQQVTLSCSPISGHRSVSWYQQTPGQGLQFLFEYFSETQRNKGNFPGRFSGRQFSNSRSEMNVSTLELGDSALYLCASSFQGPPQETQYFGPGTRLLVL.

The chain links TRBV3-1 (or the pseudogene TRBV3-2) to TRBJ2-3; 7 bases fit TRBD1. This CDR3 has 15 amino acids. Germline CDR1 reads LGHDT; CDR2 reads YNNKEL (reference sequence). The V and J ends lost 0 bases and 3 bases, in that order; junction bases with no gene match: 3. The CDR3 DNA reads TGTGCCAGCAGCCAAGATCCGACAGGGACAGATACGCAGTATTTT. Residues: CASSQDPTGTDTQYF.

The chain links TRBV25-1 to TRBJ2-7, with D possibly being TRBD1 (6 bases). The CDR3 is 14 residues long. V was shortened by 1 base and J by 2 bases, with 9 bases between the two germline ends. Per the germline V gene, CDR1 is MGHDK and CDR2 is SYGVNS. This chain's CDR3 is CASSELDSPYEQYF. In DNA, the CDR3 is TGTGCCAGCAGTGAATTGGACAGCCCCTACGAGCAGTACTTC.

The chain couples TRBV9 to TRBJ1-1, with 9 bases identical to TRBD1. V shed 2 bases, J shed 1 base, and the junction held 6 bases outside the gene matches. This CDR3 comprises 16 residues. Germline CDR1 reads SGDLS; CDR2 reads YYNGEE. For the CDR3, the DNA is TGTGCCAGCAGCGTCTCGGGACAGGGACAGAACACTGAAGCTTTCTTT. This gives the protein CASSVSGQGQNTEAFF.

The chain uses TRBV14 and TRBJ1-5; TRBD1 might be the D (5 bases). This CDR3 region has 14 residues. Trimming pared 4 bases from V and 5 bases from J, leaving 12 bases between. In germline, CDR1 is SGHDN, CDR2 FVKESK. The CDR3 is CASSPGHGDQPQHF. CDR3 DNA: TGTGCCAGCAGCCCAGGACATGGTGATCAGCCCCAGCATTTT.

As DNA, the CDR3 is TGTGCCTGGGCAAAGCGGGGAGACTACAATGAGCAGTTCTTC. Translated: CAWAKRGDYNEQFF. This chain connects TRBV30 to TRBJ2-1; 7 bases agree with TRBD2. Germline V gives CDR1 GTSNPN, CDR2 SVGIG (reference sequence). This CDR3 spans 14 amino acids. Trimming removed 5 bases from V and 3 bases from J; junction bases left unmatched: 7.

The chain carries TRBV29-1 and TRBJ2-1; 9 positions match TRBD2. V gave up 6 bases and J gave up 0 bases; unmatched junction bases: 3. The CDR3 loop spans 14 amino acids. CDR1 SQVTM and CDR2 ANQGSEA come from the germline V gene. The CDR3 region has the DNA TGCAGCGTCCATAGCGGGAGCTCCTACAATGAGCAGTTCTTC. Translation gives CSVHSGSSYNEQFF.

This chain links TRBV19 with TRBJ1-1; D unresolved. Germline loops: CDR1 LNHDA, CDR2 SQIVND (reference sequence). V was shortened by 3 bases and J by 1 base, with 3 bases between the two germline ends. The CDR3 has 12 residues. The CDR3 region is CASSIGNTEAFF. The DNA of the CDR3 is TGTGCCAGTAGTATCGGGAACACTGAAGCTTTCTTT.

The chain combines TRBV3-1 (or the pseudogene TRBV3-2) with TRBJ1-2, with TRBD1 as a possible D gene (6 bases). There are 13 residues in the CDR3. Germline CDR1 LGHDT, CDR2 YNNKEL (reference sequence). V was clipped by 3 bases and J by 6 bases, with 11 bases between them. CDR3 protein: CASSHGTRDGYTF. The CDR3 nucleotides are TGTGCCAGCAGCCACGGGACACGCGATGGCTACACCTTC.

The chain combines TRBV5-8 with TRBJ2-1, with TRBD2 identical over 9 bases. Looked up from germline, CDR1 is SGHTS and CDR2 is YDEGEE. Trimming took 0 bases from V and 8 from J; bases not matched to a gene: 6. The CDR3 has 15 residues. The chain's CDR3 is CASSLAGLAGDEQFF. The DNA of the CDR3 is TGTGCCAGCAGCTTGGCGGGACTAGCAGGGGATGAGCAGTTCTTC.

V gene TRBV5-5 combines with J gene TRBJ1-2; D ambiguous. V was trimmed by 1 base and J by 6 bases, leaving 7 bases between them. CDR1 and CDR2 from the germline V gene are SGHKS and YYEKEE (reference sequence). The CDR3 covers 12 residues. Here the CDR3 reads CASSLIGDGYTF. In DNA, the CDR3 is TGTGCCAGCAGCTTGATAGGAGATGGCTACACCTTC.

The rearrangement links TRBV19 to TRBJ1-5; D remains unclear. CDR3 length equals 16 residues. V was pared by 3 bases and J by 0 bases, with 12 bases between. Germline CDR1 is LNHDA and CDR2 is SQIVND (reference sequence). Here the CDR3 DNA reads TGTGCCAGTAGTATCATGGCTGGTTATAGCAATCAGCCCCAGCATTTT. It yields the protein CASSIMAGYSNQPQHF.

The chain has TRBV9 and TRBJ2-7; D may be TRBD2 (5 bases). This CDR3 is 13 amino acids long. Germline CDR1 and CDR2: SGDLS and YYNGEE. Between the trimmed V and J ends, which lost 4 bases and 3 bases, there was a span of 11 bases. The chain's CDR3 is CASSPSPVYEQYF. CDR3 nucleotides: TGTGCCAGCAGCCCTAGCCCGGTCTACGAGCAGTACTTC.

The chain links TRBV6-1 to TRBJ1-2; TRBD1 is a possible D gene (6 bases). The CDR3 totals 13 residues. Trimming shortened V by 2 bases and J by 8 bases, and 12 bases separated the two germline ends. Germline loops: CDR1 MNHNS, CDR2 SASEGT. The CDR3 DNA reads as TGTGCCAGCAGTGAAACAGGGAATTGGGGCTACACCTTC. This sequence encodes CASSETGNWGYTF.

The chain joins TRBV3-1 (or the pseudogene TRBV3-2) to TRBJ1-2; D is unresolved. Trimming stripped 1 base from V and 0 bases from J, with 18 bases between. From germline, CDR1 is LGHDT and CDR2 YNNKEL (reference sequence). This CDR3 comprises 18 residues. Written as DNA, the CDR3 is TGTGCCAGCAGCCAAGCCTCAATTACAGCTCGAGCTAACTATGGCTACACCTTC. Amino acids: CASSQASITARANYGYTF.

The chain uses TRBV5-6 and TRBJ1-2; 10 bases are shared with TRBD1. Germline loops: CDR1 SGHDT, CDR2 YYEEEE. The CDR3 runs to 17 residues. After removal of 4 bases from V and 3 bases from J, the junction contained 12 bases not matched to a gene. DNA of the CDR3: TGTGCCAGCAGCCCTCAGGGACAGGGGATGGACCACTATGGCTACACCTTC. Translated, it gives CASSPQGQGMDHYGYTF.

J is TRBJ2-1 and V is TRBV12-3 or TRBV12-4; a weak D match, TRBD2 (5 bases). V was shortened by 4 bases and J by 4 bases, with 8 bases between the two germline ends. The CDR3 contains 13 residues. CDR3 protein: CASSSSGYNEQFF. CDR3 sequence (DNA): TGTGCCAGCAGTTCCAGCGGTTACAATGAGCAGTTCTTC.

The chain joins TRBV19 to TRBJ2-5; TRBD1 matches 9 bases. The germline V gene encodes CDR1 LNHDA and CDR2 SQIVND (reference sequence). Trimming cost V 6 bases and J 4 bases; bases outside gene matches: 15. This CDR3 spans 17 amino acids. Here the CDR3 DNA reads TGTGCCAGTAGCGAAACAGGGGGCCGCGGATTTCGAGAGACCCAGTACTTC. Amino acid sequence: CASSETGGRGFRETQYF. Looking up the rest from reference TRBV19 and TRBJ2-5 gives the full variable domain: DGGITQSPKYLFRKEGQNVTLSCEQNLNHDAMYWYRQDPGQGLRLIYYSQIVNDFQKGDIAEGYSVSREKKESFPLTVTSAQKNPTAFYLCASSETGGRGFRETQYFGPGTRLLVL.

The chain combines TRBV24-1 with TRBJ2-2, with TRBD2 identical over 8 bases. Per germline, CDR1 KGHDR and CDR2 SFDVKD. CDR3 length: 16 amino acids. Trimming took 3 bases from V and 1 from J; bases not matched to a gene: 3. CDR3 in DNA: TGTGCCACCAGTGATGGACTAGCTGGGAACACCGGGGAGCTGTTTTTT. This gives the protein CATSDGLAGNTGELFF.

The chain carries TRBV4-1 and TRBJ1-4; the D gene is possibly TRBD1 (6 bases). Germline lookup yields CDR1 MGHRA and CDR2 YSYEKL. CDR3 length equals 15 residues. V was clipped by 3 bases and J by 2 bases, with 10 bases between them. As DNA, the CDR3 is TGCGCCAGCAGCCATCCCGGACAGACTAATGAAAAACTGTTTTTT. It yields the protein CASSHPGQTNEKLFF.

The chain recombines TRBV4-1 with TRBJ2-3; TRBD1 matches at 11 bases. Germline V gives CDR1 MGHRA, CDR2 YSYEKL. The V gene end was trimmed by 2 bases and the J gene end by 6 bases; junction bases not matched to a gene: 4. The length of the CDR3 is 15 residues. This CDR3 is CASSQHGQGADTQYF. The CDR3, as DNA: TGCGCCAGCAGCCAACATGGACAGGGGGCGGATACGCAGTATTTT.

The CDR3 protein is CASSVGGRAYGYTF. CDR3 nucleotides: TGTGCCAGCAGCGTAGGGGGCAGGGCCTATGGCTACACCTTC. This sequence joins TRBV9 and TRBJ1-2; weak D call: TRBD1 (5 bases). CDR3 length equals 14 residues. V lost 0 bases to trimming and J lost 4 bases, with 10 bases between them. Germline assignment: CDR1 SGDLS and CDR2 YYNGEE.

V is TRBV30 and J is TRBJ1-6; maybe TRBD1 (6 bases). Trimming pared 4 bases from V and 2 bases from J, leaving 12 bases between. In germline, CDR1 is GTSNPN, CDR2 SVGIG (reference sequence). The CDR3 has 15 amino acids. In DNA, the CDR3 is TGTGCCTGGAAGGGGGAAGGCACCTATAATTCACCCCTCCACTTT. Translation gives CAWKGEGTYNSPLHF.

The J gene is TRBJ2-7, the V gene TRBV3-1 (or the pseudogene TRBV3-2); D unresolved. Germline CDR1 reads LGHDT; CDR2 reads YNNKEL (reference sequence). CDR3 length: 14 residues. Trimming pared 4 bases from V and 6 bases from J, leaving 16 bases between. As DNA, the CDR3 is TGTGCCAGCAGCCCACATACCTCCCCCTCCGAGCAGTACTTC. This encodes CASSPHTSPSEQYF.

The chain carries TRBV7-2 and TRBJ2-1, with D perhaps TRBD1 (6 bases). This CDR3 contains 15 residues. Germline lookup yields CDR1 SGHTA and CDR2 FQGNSA. V dropped 0 bases and J dropped 5 bases, with 11 bases sitting between them. DNA of the CDR3: TGTGCCAGCAGCTTAGCAGGTGGGGGCCACAATGAGCAGTTCTTC. This codes for CASSLAGGGHNEQFF.